Presented here are 18 T cell receptor beta chains from one specimen sequenced in a study of tissue T cells after allogeneic stem cell transplantation. Method: immunoSEQ multiplex PCR; TCRdb's copy keeps in-frame clones and lacks some. The table includes several thousand clones, under 40% detected once. The time point here: mouse harvest day 14 after allogeneic transplant. Mouse grafts combined 10^7 T-cell-depleted bone marrow cells with 10^6 splenic CD5+ T cells. Specimen: skin. Receptors originate from a female BALB/c mouse given C57BL/6 T cells with graft-versus-host disease after an allogeneic hematopoietic cell transplant.

About this clone itself: Germline and genes: mouse. The read terminates 1 residue ahead of where the CDR3 ends, so the germline J gene completes it. The J gene is TRBJ2-5, the V gene TRBV3; 11 nucleotides match TRBD2. This CDR3 is built from 15 residues. V shed 3 bases and J 7 bases; nucleotides not matched to a gene: 6. CDR1 SNHLY and CDR2 FYNGKV come from the germline V gene (reference sequence). The sequenced CDR3 bases are TGTGCCAGCAGCTTCGGACTGGGGGGAGGGAACACCCAGTAC. Its protein is CASSFGLGGGNTQY. The entire CDR3 sequence reads CASSFGLGGGNTQYF. The full variable domain, completed using reference TRBV3 and TRBJ2-5, is GPKVLQIPSHQIIDMGQMVTLNCDPVSNHLYFYWYKQILGQQMEFLVNFYNGKVMEKSKLFKDQFSVERPDGSYFTLKIQPTALEDSAVYFCASSFGLGGGNTQYFGPGTRLLVL.

Only a few counts were recorded for this clone. Each gene name is a mouse one. The CDR3 end is not reached by the read, which stops 1 residue before it; the germline J gene fills it in. This chain links TRBV26 with TRBJ2-7; a weak D match, TRBD2 (7 bases). The V and J ends lost 2 bases and 7 bases respectively, with 12 bases between them. From germline, CDR1 is KGHPV and CDR2 FQNQEV (reference sequence). The CDR3 consists of 13 residues. The CDR3 region is CASSLMGGGEQYF. CDR3 bases read: TGTGCCAGCAGTCTGATGGGGGGCGGGGAACAGTAC.

On this clone itself: The germline and genes are mouse ones. The read stops 1 residue short of the end of the CDR3; the missing end is completed from the germline J gene. The chain has TRBV4 and TRBJ1-6, with unresolved D. TRBJ1-6 falls under the ORF class, with uncertain function. Between the trimmed V and J ends, which lost 3 bases and 7 bases, there was a span of 4 bases. This CDR3 has 12 amino acids. CDR1 and CDR2 from the germline V gene are LGHDT and YNNKQL (reference sequence). The CDR3 loop reads CASSYRNSPLYF. The sequenced CDR3 bases are TGTGCCAGCAGCTATAGGAATTCGCCCCTCTAC.

By sample share, this clone is medium-sized. Gene labels here are mouse ones. Sequencing ends 1 residue short of the CDR3 end; the germline J gene provides the rest. The chain uses TRBV26 and TRBJ1-1; D is unclear. Germline V lookup: CDR1 KGHPV, CDR2 FQNQEV (reference sequence). Trimming removed 2 bases at V and 3 bases at J, with 10 bases between. The length of the CDR3 is 14 residues. CDR3 bases read: TGTGCCAGCAGTCTGGAGGGAAGGGACACAGAAGTCTTC. It encodes CASSLEGRDTEVF. The entire CDR3 reads CASSLEGRDTEVFF.

This clone was seen more than once but under ten times. Gene names are mouse gene names. The read stops 1 residue short of the end of the CDR3; the missing end is completed from the germline J gene. The genes are TRBV26 and TRBJ1-1, with 10 bases aligning to TRBD1. The CDR3 contains 15 residues. Germline V CDR1 and CDR2: KGHPV, FQNQEV (reference sequence). The J segment lost 1 base and the V segment lost 4 bases, leaving 3 bases of the junction unmatched. The covered CDR3 bases are TGTGCCAGCAGTCGGGGACAGGGGAAAAACACAGAAGTCTTC. It translates to CASSRGQGKNTEVF. The full CDR3 protein is CASSRGQGKNTEVFF.

This clone was picked up a small number of times. The genes are named according to mouse. The read comes to an end 1 residue before the CDR3 does, leaving the germline J gene to fill in the end. This chain links TRBV3 with TRBJ2-7; no clear D. Deletions cut 5 bases from V and 6 bases from J, with 14 bases between. Germline-derived CDR1 and CDR2 are SNHLY and FYNGKV (reference sequence). CDR3 size: 13 residues. Here the CDR3 reads CASSKGPRGEQYF. The part of the CDR3 DNA that was read is TGTGCCAGCAGCAAAGGGCCTCGTGGTGAACAGTAC.

By share of the sample, this clone is medium-sized. Mouse gene names apply. The read ends 1 residue shy of where the CDR3 ends; the end is completed using the germline J gene. The chain joins TRBV26 to TRBJ2-3; 7 bases agree with TRBD2. CDR3 length: 15 amino acids. V shed 2 bases and J 0 bases; nucleotides not matched to a gene: 2. Looked up from germline, CDR1 is KGHPV and CDR2 is FQNQEV (reference sequence). The CDR3 loop reads CASSLRGGSAETLYF. CDR3 DNA (partial): TGTGCCAGCAGTCTGCGGGGGGGTAGTGCAGAAACGCTGTAT. The full variable domain, in which reference TRBV26 and TRBJ2-3 provide the parts outside the CDR3, is NSKVIQTPRYLVKGQGQKAKMRCIPEKGHPVVFWYQQNKNNEFKFLINFQNQEVLQQIDMTEKRFSAECPSNSPCSLEIQSSEAGDSALYLCASSLRGGSAETLYFGSGTRLTVL.

This clone counts as medium-sized. The listed genes are named as in mouse. The sequenced fragment ends 1 residue before the CDR3 boundary, so the rest is inferred from the germline J gene. This rearrangement joins TRBV26 to TRBJ2-7; D possibly uses TRBD1 or TRBD2 (5 bases each). The CDR3 has 15 residues. Trimming cost V 3 bases and J 0 bases, with 12 bases left between them. Germline-derived CDR1 and CDR2 are KGHPV and FQNQEV (reference sequence). The sequenced part of the CDR3 DNA is TGTGCCAGCAGTCTCTCGGGGGAGGGCTCCTATGAACAGTAC. This sequence encodes CASSLSGEGSYEQY. The full CDR3 protein reads CASSLSGEGSYEQYF.

The sample holds a few counts of this clone. Here the gene names and germline are mouse. The observed sequence ends 1 residue before the CDR3 terminus, with the missing tail filled in from the germline J gene. V gene TRBV1 combines with J gene TRBJ2-7, with TRBD2 matching over 14 bases. The ends lost 3 bases at V and 7 bases at J; junction bases unmatched: 5. Germline loops: CDR1 NSQYPW, CDR2 LRSPGD (reference sequence). The CDR3 sequence is 15 residues long. CDR3: CTCSAPGLGGREQYF. The covered CDR3 bases are TGCACCTGCAGTGCGCCGGGACTGGGGGGGCGAGAACAGTAC. Full variable domain (remainder filled in from reference TRBV1 and TRBJ2-7): VTLLEQNPRWRLVPRGQAVNLRCILKNSQYPWMSWYQQDLQKQLQWLFTLRSPGDKEVKSLPGADYLATRVTDTELRLQVANMSQGRTLYCTCSAPGLGGREQYFGPGTRLTVL.

Comments on this clone: The listed genes are named as in mouse. Read coverage stops 1 residue before the CDR3 terminus; the germline J gene supplies the remainder. This CDR3 is also generated by other DNA sequences in the sample. The J gene is TRBJ2-7, the V gene TRBV3, with TRBD1 as a possible D gene (5 bases). V was pared by 5 bases and J by 4 bases, with 9 bases between. This CDR3 has 12 residues. The V gene's germline CDR1 is SNHLY and CDR2 FYNGKV (reference sequence). The DNA read from the CDR3 is TGTGCCAGCAGCCTGAGACAGTATGAACAGTAC. Amino acid sequence: CASSLRQYEQY. The whole CDR3 sequence reads CASSLRQYEQYF.

Points on this clone: Gene names follow the mouse nomenclature. The missing CDR3 end, 1 residue past where the read stops, is filled in from the germline J gene. The chain uses TRBV3 and TRBJ1-1; no clear D gene. With 2 bases removed from V and 5 bases from J, the gap between germline ends came to 6 bases. Germline assignment: CDR1 SNHLY and CDR2 FYNGKV (reference sequence). The CDR3 is 12 residues long. Here the CDR3 reads CASSLMGTEVFF. The CDR3 DNA, read in part, is TGTGCCAGCAGCTTAATGGGAACAGAAGTCTTC.

This clone was observed a handful of times. Gene names are the mouse ones. The sequenced fragment ends 1 residue before the CDR3 boundary, so the rest is inferred from the germline J gene. The genes are TRBV26 and TRBJ2-4; 7 bases are shared with TRBD2. The CDR3 runs 13 residues. V was pared by 2 bases and J by 5 bases, with 1 base of the junction left unmatched. Germline V lookup: CDR1 KGHPV, CDR2 FQNQEV (reference sequence). CDR3 amino acids: CASSLGGVNTLYF. The sequenced CDR3 bases are TGTGCCAGCAGTCTGGGGGGGGTAAACACCTTGTAC.

The sample holds a few counts of this clone. The genes and germline here are from mouse. The read ends 1 residue shy of where the CDR3 ends; the end is completed using the germline J gene. This sequence joins TRBV26 and TRBJ1-6, with D unresolved. TRBJ1-6 has ORF status, its function being uncertain. V was cut by 6 bases and J by 3 bases, with 9 bases left in between. The CDR3 is made up of 14 amino acids. The germline CDR1 and CDR2 sequences are KGHPV and FQNQEV (reference sequence). The CDR3 here is CASSAGNYNSPLYF. The sequenced part of the CDR3 DNA is TGTGCCAGCAGCGCCGGGAACTATAATTCGCCCCTCTAC.

This clone is labeled medium-sized. Gene names are mouse gene names. Coverage ceases 1 residue before the CDR3 finishes, and the germline J gene fills in the end. The chain combines TRBV5 with TRBJ2-5; D call uncertain. The V gene's germline CDR1 is LGHNA and CDR2 YNLKQL (reference sequence). The CDR3 contains 15 residues. Trimming removed 0 bases at V and 0 bases at J, with 7 bases between. CDR3: CASSQDRQNQDTQYF. The sequenced CDR3 bases are TGTGCCAGCAGCCAAGACAGACAAAACCAAGACACCCAGTAC.

This clone was detected a few times. Germline and genes here are mouse. The read ends 1 residue before the CDR3 terminus; that terminus is restored from the germline J gene. The chain couples TRBV26 to TRBJ2-4; 12 bases agree with TRBD1. The CDR3 loop spans 16 amino acids. CDR1 KGHPV and CDR2 FQNQEV come from the germline V gene (reference sequence). V gave up 4 bases and J gave up 1 base; unmatched junction bases: 3. The CDR3 here is CASSRGDRGRQNTLYF. The CDR3 bases that were read are TGTGCCAGCAGTCGGGGGGACAGGGGGCGTCAAAACACCTTGTAC. Full variable domain (missing parts from reference TRBV26 and TRBJ2-4): NSKVIQTPRYLVKGQGQKAKMRCIPEKGHPVVFWYQQNKNNEFKFLINFQNQEVLQQIDMTEKRFSAECPSNSPCSLEIQSSEAGDSALYLCASSRGDRGRQNTLYFGAGTRLSVL.

Notes on this clone: Any gene name here is a mouse gene name. Sequencing ends 1 residue short of the CDR3 end; the germline J gene provides the rest. This rearrangement joins TRBV16 to TRBJ1-2; TRBD1 might be the D (5 bases). Looked up from germline, CDR1 is SGHSA and CDR2 is FRNQAP. This CDR3 comprises 13 residues. V dropped 2 bases and J dropped 4 bases, with 8 bases sitting between them. The sequenced CDR3 bases are TGTGCAAGCAGCTTATCAGGGAGCTCCGACTACACC. Translation gives CASSLSGSSDYT. The full CDR3 sequence reads CASSLSGSSDYTF. Based on the CDR3 plus reference TRBV16 and TRBJ1-2, the full variable domain is NAGVIQTPRHKVTGKGQEATLWCEPISGHSAVFWYRQTIVQGLEFLTYFRNQAPIDDSGMPKERFSAQMPNQSHSTLKIQSTQPQDSAVYLCASSLSGSSDYTFGSGTRLLVI.

About this clone itself: Mouse names are used for the genes. The read terminates 1 residue ahead of where the CDR3 ends, so the germline J gene completes it. V is TRBV26 and J is TRBJ2-5; TRBD1 matches at 10 bases. Germline lookup yields CDR1 KGHPV and CDR2 FQNQEV (reference sequence). Trimming removed 4 bases from V and 4 bases from J; junction bases left unmatched: 2. The CDR3 has 14 residues. CDR3 sequence reads: CASSPGTGEDTQYF. The sequenced part of the CDR3 DNA is TGTGCCAGCAGTCCCGGGACAGGGGAAGACACCCAGTAC. Complete variable domain (other parts from reference TRBV26 and TRBJ2-5): NSKVIQTPRYLVKGQGQKAKMRCIPEKGHPVVFWYQQNKNNEFKFLINFQNQEVLQQIDMTEKRFSAECPSNSPCSLEIQSSEAGDSALYLCASSPGTGEDTQYFGPGTRLLVL.

This clone has just a few counts. Gene names are mouse gene names. The DNA ends 1 residue before the CDR3 does, and the rest of the CDR3 is filled in from the germline J gene. Other DNA sequences of this sample code for an identical CDR3. The gene calls are TRBV3 and TRBJ2-7, with D uncertain. The CDR3 is 12 amino acids. Germline V CDR1 and CDR2: SNHLY, FYNGKV (reference sequence). Between the trimmed V and J ends, which lost 1 base and 4 bases, there was a span of 5 bases. CDR3 protein: CASSLGGYEQYF. Incomplete CDR3 DNA: TGTGCCAGCAGCTTAGGGGGTTATGAACAGTAC.